This T cell receptor beta chain appears in the sequencing data of a study of cytomegalovirus exposure and HLA in healthy donors. Findings and caveats of the study: The study labeled 150 to 200 TCR beta chains cytomegalovirus-associated. When analyzed later, the rates of TCR association showed variation by HLA locus, with DRB1 the most and HLA-C the fewest.

Comment on this clone: Its antigen is unknown.

The V end was cut by 6 bases, the J end by 6 bases, with 14 bases between. The germline gives CDR1 SEHNR, CDR2 FQNEAQ (reference sequence). The CDR3 loop spans 14 amino acids. Vbeta (60) and Jbeta (13) primers were used in the PCR. Sequenced by immunoSEQ multiplex PCR; TCRdb stores in-frame clones only, minus some. Seen here are 250,000 to 350,000 clones, more than 80% observed once, and the top ten hold almost 4%. Sample: PBMCs. The V call is TRBV7-9, the J call TRBJ2-2, with D possibly TRBD2 on 5 matching bases. The sequence came from a man aged 35-49 years in good health and CMV-seropositive. The CDR3 DNA reads TGTGCCAGCAGTTTACCGGGGATGGCCGGGGAGCTGTTTTTT. Residues: CASSLPGMAGELFF.